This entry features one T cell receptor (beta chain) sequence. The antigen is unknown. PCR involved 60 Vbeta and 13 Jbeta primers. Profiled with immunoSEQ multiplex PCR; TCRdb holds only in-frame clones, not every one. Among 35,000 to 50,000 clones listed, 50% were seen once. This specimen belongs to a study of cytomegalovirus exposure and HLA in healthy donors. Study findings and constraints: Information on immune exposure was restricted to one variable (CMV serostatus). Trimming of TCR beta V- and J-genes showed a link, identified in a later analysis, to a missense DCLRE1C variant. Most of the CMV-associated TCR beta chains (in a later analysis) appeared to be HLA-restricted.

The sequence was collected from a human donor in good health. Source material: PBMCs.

CDR3 region: CASSSGGRPRGTGELFF. CDR3 DNA sequence: TGCGCCAGCAGCTCCGGGGGGCGCCCGAGGGGCACCGGGGAGCTGTTTTTT. This chain uses TRBV4-3 with TRBJ2-2; tentative D call: TRBD2 (7 bases). The CDR3 runs 17 residues. Trimming pared 5 bases from V and 4 bases from J, leaving 20 bases between. Looked up from germline, CDR1 is LGHNA and CDR2 is YSLEER.